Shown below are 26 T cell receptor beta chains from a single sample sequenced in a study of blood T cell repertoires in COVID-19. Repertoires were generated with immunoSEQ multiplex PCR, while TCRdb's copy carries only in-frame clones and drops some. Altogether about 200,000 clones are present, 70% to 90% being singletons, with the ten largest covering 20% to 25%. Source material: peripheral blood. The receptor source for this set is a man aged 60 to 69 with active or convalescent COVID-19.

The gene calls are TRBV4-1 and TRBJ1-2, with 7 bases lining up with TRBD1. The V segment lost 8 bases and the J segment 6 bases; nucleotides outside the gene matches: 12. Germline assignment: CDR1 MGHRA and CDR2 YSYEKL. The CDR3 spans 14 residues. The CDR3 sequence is CASAFHDRADGYTF. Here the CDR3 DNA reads TGCGCCAGCGCGTTCCACGACAGGGCGGATGGCTACACCTTC.

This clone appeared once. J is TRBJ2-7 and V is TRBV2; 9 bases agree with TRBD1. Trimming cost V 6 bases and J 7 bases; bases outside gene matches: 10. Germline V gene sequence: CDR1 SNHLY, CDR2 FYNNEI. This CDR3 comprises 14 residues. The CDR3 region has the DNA TGTGCCAGCAGCGGGACAGGGTCCATGGGAGAGCAGTACTTC. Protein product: CASSGTGSMGEQYF.

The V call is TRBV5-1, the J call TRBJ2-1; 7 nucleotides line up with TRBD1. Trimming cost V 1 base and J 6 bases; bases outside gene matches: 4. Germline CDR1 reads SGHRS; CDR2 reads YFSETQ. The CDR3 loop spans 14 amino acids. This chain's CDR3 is CASSLTGDGNEQFF. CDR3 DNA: TGCGCCAGCAGCTTGACAGGGGATGGCAATGAGCAGTTCTTC.

The CDR3 protein is CASSLAGTTNYEQYF. In DNA, the CDR3 is TGCGCCAGCAGCTTGGCCGGGACAACCAACTACGAGCAGTACTTC. The chain uses TRBV5-1 and TRBJ2-7, with TRBD1 as a possible D gene (6 bases). This CDR3 contains 15 residues. V was clipped by 0 bases and J by 3 bases, with 13 bases between them. The germline CDR1 and CDR2 sequences are SGHRS and YFSETQ.

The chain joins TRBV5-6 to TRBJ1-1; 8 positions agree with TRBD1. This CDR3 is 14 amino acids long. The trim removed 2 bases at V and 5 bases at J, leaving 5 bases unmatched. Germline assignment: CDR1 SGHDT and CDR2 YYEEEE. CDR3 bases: TGTGCCAGCAGCTTAGACAGGGGAGGAACTGAAGCTTTCTTT. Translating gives CASSLDRGGTEAFF.

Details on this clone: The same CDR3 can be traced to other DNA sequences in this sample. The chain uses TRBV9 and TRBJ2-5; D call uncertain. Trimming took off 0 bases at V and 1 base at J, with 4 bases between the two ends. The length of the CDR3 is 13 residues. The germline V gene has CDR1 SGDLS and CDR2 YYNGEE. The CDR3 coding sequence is TGTGCCAGCAGCGTAGCGGGCCAAGAGACCCAGTACTTC. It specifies CASSVAGQETQYF. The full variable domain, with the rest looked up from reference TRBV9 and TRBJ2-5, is DSGVTQTPKHLITATGQRVTLRCSPRSGDLSVYWYQQSLDQGLQFLIQYYNGEERAKGNILERFSAQQFPDLHSELNLSSLELGDSALYFCASSVAGQETQYFGPGTRLLVL.

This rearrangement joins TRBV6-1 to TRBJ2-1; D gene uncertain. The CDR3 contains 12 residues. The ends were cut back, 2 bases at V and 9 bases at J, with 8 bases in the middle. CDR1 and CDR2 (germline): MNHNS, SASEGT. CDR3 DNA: TGTGCCAGCAGTGAACAGAATGGTGAGCAGTTCTTC. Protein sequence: CASSEQNGEQFF.

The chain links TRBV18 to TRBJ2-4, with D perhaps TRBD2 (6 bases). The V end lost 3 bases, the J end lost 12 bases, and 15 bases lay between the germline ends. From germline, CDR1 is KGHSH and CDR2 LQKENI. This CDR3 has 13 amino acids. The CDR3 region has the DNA TGTGCCAGCTCACCCCATCCCAGGGAGGCTCAGTACTTC. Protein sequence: CASSPHPREAQYF.

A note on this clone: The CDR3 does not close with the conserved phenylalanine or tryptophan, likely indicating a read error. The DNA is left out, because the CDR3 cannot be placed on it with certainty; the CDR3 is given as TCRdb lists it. CDR3 region: CASSLGLAGYRI. J is TRBJ2-3 and V is TRBV5-6; the DNA was not compared with TRBD2, the D call given in the table. Per germline, CDR1 SGHDT and CDR2 YYEEEE. The CDR3 has 12 residues if both end residues are counted.

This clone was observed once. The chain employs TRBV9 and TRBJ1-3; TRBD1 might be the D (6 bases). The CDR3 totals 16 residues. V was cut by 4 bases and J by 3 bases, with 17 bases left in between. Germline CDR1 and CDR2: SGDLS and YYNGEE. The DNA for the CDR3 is TGTGCCAGCAGCCCCCAGGCGACAGGAATTGGAAACACCATATATTTT. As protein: CASSPQATGIGNTIYF.

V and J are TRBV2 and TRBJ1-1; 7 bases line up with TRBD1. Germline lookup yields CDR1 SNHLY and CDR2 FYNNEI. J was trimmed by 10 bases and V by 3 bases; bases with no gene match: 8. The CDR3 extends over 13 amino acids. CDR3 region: CASSERQGVSAFF. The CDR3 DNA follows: TGTGCCAGCAGTGAGAGGCAGGGGGTCTCAGCTTTCTTT.

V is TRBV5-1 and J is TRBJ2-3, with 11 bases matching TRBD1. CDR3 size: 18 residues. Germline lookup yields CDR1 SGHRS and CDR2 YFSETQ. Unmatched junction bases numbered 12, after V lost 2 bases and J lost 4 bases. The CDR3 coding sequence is TGCGCCAGCAGCTTAACCAAAGGACAGGGGGCTTGGGCAGATACGCAGTATTTT. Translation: CASSLTKGQGAWADTQYF. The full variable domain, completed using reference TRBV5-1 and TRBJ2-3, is KAGVTQTPRYLIKTRGQQVTLSCSPISGHRSVSWYQQTPGQGLQFLFEYFSETQRNKGNFPGRFSGRQFSNSRSEMNVSTLELGDSALYLCASSLTKGQGAWADTQYFGPGTRLTVL.

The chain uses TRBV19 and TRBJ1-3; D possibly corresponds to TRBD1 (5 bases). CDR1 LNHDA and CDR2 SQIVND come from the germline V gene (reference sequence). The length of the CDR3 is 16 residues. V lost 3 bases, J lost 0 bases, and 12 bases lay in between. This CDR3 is CASSMGQRSSGNTIYF. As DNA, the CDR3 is TGTGCCAGTAGTATGGGGCAGCGAAGCTCTGGAAACACCATATATTTT.

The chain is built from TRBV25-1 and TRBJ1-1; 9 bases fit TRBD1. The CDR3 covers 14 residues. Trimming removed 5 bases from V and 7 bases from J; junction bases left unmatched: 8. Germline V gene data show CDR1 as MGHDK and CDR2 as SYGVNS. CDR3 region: CASSLQGASIEAFF. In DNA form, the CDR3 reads TGTGCCAGCAGTCTACAGGGGGCGTCCATTGAAGCTTTCTTT.

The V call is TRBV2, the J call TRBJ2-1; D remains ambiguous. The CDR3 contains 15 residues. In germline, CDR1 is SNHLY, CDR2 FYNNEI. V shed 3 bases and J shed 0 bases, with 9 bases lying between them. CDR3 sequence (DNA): TGTGCCAGCAGTGATGCGGTGAGCTCCTACAATGAGCAGTTCTTC. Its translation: CASSDAVSSYNEQFF.

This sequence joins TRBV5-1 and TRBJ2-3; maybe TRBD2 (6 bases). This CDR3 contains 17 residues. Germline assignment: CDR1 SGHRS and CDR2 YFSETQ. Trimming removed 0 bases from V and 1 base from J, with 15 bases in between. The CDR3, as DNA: TGCGCCAGCAGCTTGGCCTTCGCGGGGACTGGCACAGATACGCAGTATTTT. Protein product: CASSLAFAGTGTDTQYF.

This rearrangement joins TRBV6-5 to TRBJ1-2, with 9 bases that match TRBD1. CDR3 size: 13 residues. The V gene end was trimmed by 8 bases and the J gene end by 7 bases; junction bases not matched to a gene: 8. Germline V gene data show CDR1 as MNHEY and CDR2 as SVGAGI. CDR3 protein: CASVTGGSGGYTF. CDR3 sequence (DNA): TGTGCCAGCGTCACAGGGGGCAGTGGTGGCTACACCTTC.

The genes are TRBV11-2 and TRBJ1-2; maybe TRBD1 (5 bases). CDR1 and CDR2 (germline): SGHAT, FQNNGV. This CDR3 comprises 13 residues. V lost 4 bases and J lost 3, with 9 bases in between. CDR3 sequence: CASSSTGYYGYTF. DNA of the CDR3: TGTGCCAGCAGCTCAACAGGTTACTATGGCTACACCTTC.

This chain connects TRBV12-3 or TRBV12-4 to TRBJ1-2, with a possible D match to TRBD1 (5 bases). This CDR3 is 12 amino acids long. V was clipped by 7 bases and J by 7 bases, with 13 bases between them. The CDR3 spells CASTMEGIGYTF. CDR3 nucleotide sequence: TGTGCCAGCACCATGGAGGGGATTGGCTACACCTTC.

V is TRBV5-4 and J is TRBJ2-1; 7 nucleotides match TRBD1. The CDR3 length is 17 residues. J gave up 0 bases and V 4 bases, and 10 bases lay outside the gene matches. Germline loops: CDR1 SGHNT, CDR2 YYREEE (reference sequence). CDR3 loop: CASSRGAGQASYNEQFF. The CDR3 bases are TGTGCCAGCAGCCGAGGTGCCGGACAGGCCTCCTACAATGAGCAGTTCTTC.

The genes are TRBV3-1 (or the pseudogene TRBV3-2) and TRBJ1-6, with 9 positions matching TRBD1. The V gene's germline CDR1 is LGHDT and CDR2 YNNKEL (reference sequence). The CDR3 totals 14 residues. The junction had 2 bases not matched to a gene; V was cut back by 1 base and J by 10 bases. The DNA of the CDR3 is TGTGCCAGCAGCCAAGGGACAGGGGTCTCACCCCTCCACTTT. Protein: CASSQGTGVSPLHF.

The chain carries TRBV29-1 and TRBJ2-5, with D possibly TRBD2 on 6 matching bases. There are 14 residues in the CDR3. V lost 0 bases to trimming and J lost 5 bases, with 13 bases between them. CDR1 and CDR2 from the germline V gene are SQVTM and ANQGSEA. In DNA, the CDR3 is TGCAGCGTTGAAGATGGGGACTTTTGGGAGACCCAGTACTTC. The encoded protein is CSVEDGDFWETQYF.

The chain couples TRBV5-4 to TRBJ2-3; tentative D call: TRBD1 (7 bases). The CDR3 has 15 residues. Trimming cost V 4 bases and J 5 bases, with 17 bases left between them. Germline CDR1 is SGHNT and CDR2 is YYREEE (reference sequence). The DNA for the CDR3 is TGTGCCAGCAGCCAGGGGGGTACTGGGGGAGATACGCAGTATTTT. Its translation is CASSQGGTGGDTQYF.

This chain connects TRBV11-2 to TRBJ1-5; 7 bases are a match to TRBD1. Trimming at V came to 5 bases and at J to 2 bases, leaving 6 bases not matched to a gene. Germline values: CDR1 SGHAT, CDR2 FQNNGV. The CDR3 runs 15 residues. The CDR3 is CASSEQGRGNQPQHF. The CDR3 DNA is TGTGCCAGCAGCGAACAGGGGAGAGGCAATCAGCCCCAGCATTTT.

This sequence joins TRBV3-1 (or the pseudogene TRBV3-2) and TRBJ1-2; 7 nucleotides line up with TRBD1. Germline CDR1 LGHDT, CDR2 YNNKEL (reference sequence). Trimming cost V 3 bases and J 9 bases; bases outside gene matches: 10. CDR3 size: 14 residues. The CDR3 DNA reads TGTGCCAGCAGCCAGTTCGACAGGGAAGGGAGCTACACCTTC. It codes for CASSQFDREGSYTF.

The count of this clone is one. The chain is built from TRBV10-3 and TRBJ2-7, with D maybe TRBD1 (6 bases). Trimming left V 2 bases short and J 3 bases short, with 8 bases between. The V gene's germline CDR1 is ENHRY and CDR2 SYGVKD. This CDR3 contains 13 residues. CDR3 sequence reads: CAISERDNYEQYF. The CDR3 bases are TGTGCCATCAGTGAGCGGGACAACTACGAGCAGTACTTC.